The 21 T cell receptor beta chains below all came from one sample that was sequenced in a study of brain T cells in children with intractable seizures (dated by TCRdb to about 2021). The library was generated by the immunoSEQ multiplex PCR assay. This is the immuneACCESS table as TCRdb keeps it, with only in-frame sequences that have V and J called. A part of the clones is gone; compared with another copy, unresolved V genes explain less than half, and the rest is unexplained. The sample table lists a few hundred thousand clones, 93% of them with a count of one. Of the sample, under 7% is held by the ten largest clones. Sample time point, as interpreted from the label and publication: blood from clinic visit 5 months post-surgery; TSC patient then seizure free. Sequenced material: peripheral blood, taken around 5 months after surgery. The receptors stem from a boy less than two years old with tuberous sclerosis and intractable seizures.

The DNA for the CDR3 is TGTGCCAGCAGCCAATCGGCTTTAGTAGAGCAGTACTTC. Translated, it gives CASSQSALVEQYF. The V and J genes are TRBV3-1 (or the pseudogene TRBV3-2) and TRBJ2-7; D unclear. V was trimmed by 2 bases and J by 7 bases, leaving 12 bases between them. Germline V gives CDR1 LGHDT, CDR2 YNNKEL (reference sequence). The CDR3 spans 13 residues.

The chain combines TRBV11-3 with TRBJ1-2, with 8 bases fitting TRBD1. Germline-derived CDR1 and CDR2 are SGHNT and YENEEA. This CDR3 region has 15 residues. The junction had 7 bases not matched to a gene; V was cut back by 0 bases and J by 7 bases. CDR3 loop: CASSLEGRGRGGYTF. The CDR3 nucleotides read TGTGCCAGCAGCTTAGAGGGCAGGGGGCGCGGTGGCTACACCTTC.

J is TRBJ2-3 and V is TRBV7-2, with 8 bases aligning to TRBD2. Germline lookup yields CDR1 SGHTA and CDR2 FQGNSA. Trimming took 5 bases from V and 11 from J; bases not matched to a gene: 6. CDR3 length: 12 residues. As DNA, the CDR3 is TGTGCCAGCAGCCCTGGACTAGCAGAGCAGTATTTT. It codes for CASSPGLAEQYF.

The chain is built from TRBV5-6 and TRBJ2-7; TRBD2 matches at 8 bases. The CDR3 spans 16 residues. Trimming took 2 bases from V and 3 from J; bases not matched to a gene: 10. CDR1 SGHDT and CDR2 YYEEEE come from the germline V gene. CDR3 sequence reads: CASSLYGSGIYYEQYF. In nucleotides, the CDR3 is TGTGCCAGCAGCTTATATGGTAGCGGGATTTACTACGAGCAGTACTTC.

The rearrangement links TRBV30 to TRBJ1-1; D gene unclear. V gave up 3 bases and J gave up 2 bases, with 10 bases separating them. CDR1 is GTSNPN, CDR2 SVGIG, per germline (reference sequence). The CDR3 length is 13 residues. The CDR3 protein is CAWRFEGNTEAFF. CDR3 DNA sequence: TGTGCCTGGAGGTTTGAGGGAAACACTGAAGCTTTCTTT.

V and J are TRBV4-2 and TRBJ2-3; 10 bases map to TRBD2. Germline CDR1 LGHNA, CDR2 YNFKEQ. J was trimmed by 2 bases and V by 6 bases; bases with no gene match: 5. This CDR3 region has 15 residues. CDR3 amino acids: CASRRTSGYTDTQYF. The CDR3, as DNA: TGTGCCAGCAGACGGACTAGCGGATACACAGATACGCAGTATTTT.

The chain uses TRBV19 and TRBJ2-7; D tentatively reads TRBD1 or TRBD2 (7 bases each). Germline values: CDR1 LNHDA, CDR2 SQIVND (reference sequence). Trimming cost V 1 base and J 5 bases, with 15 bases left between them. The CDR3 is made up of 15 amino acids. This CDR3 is CASSIAAGGVHEQYF. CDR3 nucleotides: TGTGCCAGTAGTATAGCTGCAGGGGGGGTCCACGAGCAGTACTTC.

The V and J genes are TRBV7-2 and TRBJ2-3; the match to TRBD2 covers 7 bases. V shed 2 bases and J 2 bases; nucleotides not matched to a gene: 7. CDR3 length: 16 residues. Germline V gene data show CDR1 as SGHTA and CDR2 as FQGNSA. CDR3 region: CASSLWGGTYTDTQYF. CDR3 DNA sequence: TGTGCCAGCAGCTTATGGGGGGGGACCTACACAGATACGCAGTATTTT.

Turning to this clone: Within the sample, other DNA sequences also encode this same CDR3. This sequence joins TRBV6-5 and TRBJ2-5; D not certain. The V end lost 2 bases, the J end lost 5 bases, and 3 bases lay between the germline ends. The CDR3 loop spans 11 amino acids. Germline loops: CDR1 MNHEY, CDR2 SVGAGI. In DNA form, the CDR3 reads TGTGCCAGCAGTTACGCCGAGACCCAGTACTTC. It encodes CASSYAETQYF.

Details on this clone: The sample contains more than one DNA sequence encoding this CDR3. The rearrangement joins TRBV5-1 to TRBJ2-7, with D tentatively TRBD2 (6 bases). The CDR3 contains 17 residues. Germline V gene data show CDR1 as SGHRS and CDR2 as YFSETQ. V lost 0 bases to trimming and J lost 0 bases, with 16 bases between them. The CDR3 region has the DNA TGCGCCAGCAGCTTGGCCGGAGGAGGGCACCGCTCCTACGAGCAGTACTTC. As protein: CASSLAGGGHRSYEQYF.

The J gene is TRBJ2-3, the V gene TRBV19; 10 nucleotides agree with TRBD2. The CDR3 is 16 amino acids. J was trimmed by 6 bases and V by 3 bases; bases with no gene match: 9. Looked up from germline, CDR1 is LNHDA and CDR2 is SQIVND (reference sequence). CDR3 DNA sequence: TGTGCCAGTAGTATGGCCAGCGGGGGGGCTTGGGATACGCAGTATTTT. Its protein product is CASSMASGGAWDTQYF.

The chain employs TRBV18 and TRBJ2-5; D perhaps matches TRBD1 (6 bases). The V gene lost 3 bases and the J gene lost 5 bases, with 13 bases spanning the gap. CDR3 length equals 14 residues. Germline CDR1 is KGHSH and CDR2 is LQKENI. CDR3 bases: TGTGCCAGCTCACCGGGACATGGGGGCGAGACCCAGTACTTC. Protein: CASSPGHGGETQYF.

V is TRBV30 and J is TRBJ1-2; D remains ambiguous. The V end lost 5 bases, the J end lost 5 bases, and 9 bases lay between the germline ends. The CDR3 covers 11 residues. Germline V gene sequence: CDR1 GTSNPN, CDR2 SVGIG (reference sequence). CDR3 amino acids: CAWWQDYGYTF. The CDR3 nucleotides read TGTGCCTGGTGGCAGGATTATGGCTACACCTTC.

The CDR3 region is CASSLMTSFDSNEQFF. DNA of the CDR3: TGTGCCAGCAGTTTAATGACTAGCTTCGATTCCAATGAGCAGTTCTTC. V gene TRBV27 combines with J gene TRBJ2-1; 7 bases are shared with TRBD2. Germline V gene sequence: CDR1 MNHEY, CDR2 SMNVEV (reference sequence). J was trimmed by 6 bases and V by 2 bases; bases with no gene match: 10. CDR3 length equals 16 residues.

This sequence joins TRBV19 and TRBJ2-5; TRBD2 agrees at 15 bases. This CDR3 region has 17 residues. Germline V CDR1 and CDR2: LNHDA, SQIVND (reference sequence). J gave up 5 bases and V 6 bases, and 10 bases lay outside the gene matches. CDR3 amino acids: CASSLRTSGRAGETQYF. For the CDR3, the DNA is TGTGCCAGTAGCCTTAGGACTAGCGGGAGGGCCGGCGAGACCCAGTACTTC.

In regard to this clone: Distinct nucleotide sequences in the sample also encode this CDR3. CDR3 sequence: CASSVAGSGYEQYF. The CDR3 DNA reads as TGTGCCAGCAGCGTAGCTGGCAGCGGCTACGAGCAGTACTTC. This sequence joins TRBV9 and TRBJ2-7; maybe TRBD2 (5 bases). The CDR3 runs 14 residues. Deletions cut 0 bases from V and 3 bases from J, with 10 bases between. Germline CDR1 reads SGDLS; CDR2 reads YYNGEE.

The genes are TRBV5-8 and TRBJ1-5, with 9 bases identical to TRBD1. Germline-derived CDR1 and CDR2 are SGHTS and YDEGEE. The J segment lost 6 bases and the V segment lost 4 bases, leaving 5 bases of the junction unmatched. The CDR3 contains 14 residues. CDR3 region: CASSAGQGFQPQHF. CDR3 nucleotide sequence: TGTGCCAGCAGCGCGGGACAGGGTTTTCAGCCCCAGCATTTT.

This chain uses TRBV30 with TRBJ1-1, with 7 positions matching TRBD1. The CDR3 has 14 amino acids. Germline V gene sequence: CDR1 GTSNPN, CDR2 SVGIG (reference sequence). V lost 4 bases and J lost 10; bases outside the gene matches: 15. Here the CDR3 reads CAWKGDSQNPSAFF. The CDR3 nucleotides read TGTGCCTGGAAGGGGGACAGCCAAAACCCCTCAGCTTTCTTT.

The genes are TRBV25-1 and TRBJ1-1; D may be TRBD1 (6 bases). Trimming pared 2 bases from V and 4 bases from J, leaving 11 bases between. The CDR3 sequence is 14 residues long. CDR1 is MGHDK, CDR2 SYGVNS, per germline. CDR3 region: CASSEPGGGTEAFF. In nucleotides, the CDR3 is TGTGCCAGCAGTGAACCCGGAGGGGGCACTGAAGCTTTCTTT.

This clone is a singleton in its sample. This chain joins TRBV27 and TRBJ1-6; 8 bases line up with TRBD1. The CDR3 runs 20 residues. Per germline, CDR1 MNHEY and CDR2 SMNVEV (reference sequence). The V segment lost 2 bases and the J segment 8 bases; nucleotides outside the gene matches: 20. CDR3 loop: CASSLGKPGQVLGLHSPLHF. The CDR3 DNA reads TGTGCCAGCAGTTTAGGCAAACCGGGACAGGTCCTTGGGTTGCATTCACCCCTCCACTTT.

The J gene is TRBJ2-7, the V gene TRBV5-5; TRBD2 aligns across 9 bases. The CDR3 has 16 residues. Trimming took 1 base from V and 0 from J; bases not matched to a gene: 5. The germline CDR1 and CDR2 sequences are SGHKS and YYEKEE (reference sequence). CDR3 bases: TGTGCCAGCAGCTTGTATACTAGCGGGTTCTCCTACGAGCAGTACTTC. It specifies CASSLYTSGFSYEQYF.